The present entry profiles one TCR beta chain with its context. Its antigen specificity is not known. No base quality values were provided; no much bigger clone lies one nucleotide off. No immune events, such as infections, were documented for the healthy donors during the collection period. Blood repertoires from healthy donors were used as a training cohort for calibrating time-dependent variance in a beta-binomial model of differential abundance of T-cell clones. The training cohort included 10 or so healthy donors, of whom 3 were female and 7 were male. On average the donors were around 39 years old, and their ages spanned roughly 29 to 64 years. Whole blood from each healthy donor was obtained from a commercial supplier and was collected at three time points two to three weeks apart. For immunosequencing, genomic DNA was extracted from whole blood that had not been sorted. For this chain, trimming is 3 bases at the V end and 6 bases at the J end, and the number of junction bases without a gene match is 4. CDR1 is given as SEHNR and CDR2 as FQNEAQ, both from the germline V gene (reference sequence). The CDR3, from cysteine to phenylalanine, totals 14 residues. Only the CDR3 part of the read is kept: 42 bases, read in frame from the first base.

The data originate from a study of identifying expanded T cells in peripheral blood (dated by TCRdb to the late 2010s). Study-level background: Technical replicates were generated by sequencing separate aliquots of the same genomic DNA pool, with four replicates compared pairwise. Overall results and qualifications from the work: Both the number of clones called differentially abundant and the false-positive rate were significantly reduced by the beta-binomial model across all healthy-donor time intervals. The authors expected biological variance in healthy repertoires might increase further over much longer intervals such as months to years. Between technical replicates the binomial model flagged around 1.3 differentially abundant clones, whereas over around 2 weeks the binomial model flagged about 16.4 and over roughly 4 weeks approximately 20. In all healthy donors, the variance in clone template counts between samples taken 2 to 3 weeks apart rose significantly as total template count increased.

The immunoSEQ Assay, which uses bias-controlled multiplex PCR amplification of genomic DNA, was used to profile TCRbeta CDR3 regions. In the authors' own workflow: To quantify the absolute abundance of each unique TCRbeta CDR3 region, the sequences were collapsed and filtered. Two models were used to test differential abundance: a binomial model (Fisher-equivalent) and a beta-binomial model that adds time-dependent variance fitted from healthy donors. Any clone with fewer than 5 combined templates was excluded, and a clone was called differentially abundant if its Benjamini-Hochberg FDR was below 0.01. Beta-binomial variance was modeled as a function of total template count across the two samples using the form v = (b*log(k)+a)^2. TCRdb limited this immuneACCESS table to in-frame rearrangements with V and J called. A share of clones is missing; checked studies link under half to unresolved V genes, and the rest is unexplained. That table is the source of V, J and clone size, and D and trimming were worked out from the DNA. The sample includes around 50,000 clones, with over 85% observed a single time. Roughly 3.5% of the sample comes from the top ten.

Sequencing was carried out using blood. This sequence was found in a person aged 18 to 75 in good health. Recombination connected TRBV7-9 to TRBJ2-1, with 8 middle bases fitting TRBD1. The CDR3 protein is CASSFSDRGNEQFF. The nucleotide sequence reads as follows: TGTGCCAGCAGCTTCTCTGACAGGGGCAATGAGCAGTTCTTC.